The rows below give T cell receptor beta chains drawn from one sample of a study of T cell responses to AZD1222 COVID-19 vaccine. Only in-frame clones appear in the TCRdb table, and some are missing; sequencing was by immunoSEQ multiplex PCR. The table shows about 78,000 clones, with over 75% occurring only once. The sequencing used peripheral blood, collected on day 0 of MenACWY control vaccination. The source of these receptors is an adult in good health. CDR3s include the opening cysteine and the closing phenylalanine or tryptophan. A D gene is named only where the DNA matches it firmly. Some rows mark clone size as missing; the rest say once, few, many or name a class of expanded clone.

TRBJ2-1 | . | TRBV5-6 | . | CASSAGGDTEQFF | TGTGCCAGCAGCGCCGGTGGGGACACTGAGCAGTTCTTC
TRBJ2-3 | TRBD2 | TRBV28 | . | CAGAAGSFTDTQYF | TGTGCCGGGGCAGCGGGATCCTTCACAGATACGCAGTATTTT
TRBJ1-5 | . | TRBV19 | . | CASSMRGQPQHF | TGTGCCAGTAGTATGCGCGGCCAGCCCCAGCATTTT
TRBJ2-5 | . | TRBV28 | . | CASSASGEAETQYF | TGTGCCAGCAGTGCCTCAGGGGAGGCAGAGACCCAGTACTTC
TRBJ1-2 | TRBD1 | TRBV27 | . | CASSSPGGGNYGYTF | TGTGCCAGCAGTTCCCCAGGGGGCGGAAACTATGGCTACACCTTC
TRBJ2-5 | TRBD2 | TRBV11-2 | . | CASSLYTGGQVQETQYF | TGTGCCAGCAGCTTATATACGGGGGGGCAGGTACAAGAGACCCAGTACTTC
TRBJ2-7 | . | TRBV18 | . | CASSPNRSWAEGNEQYF | TGTGCCAGCTCTCCGAACCGTTCCTGGGCCGAGGGCAACGAGCAGTACTTC
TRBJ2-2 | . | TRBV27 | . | CASSLVLNTGELFF | TGTGCCAGCAGTTTAGTGCTGAACACCGGGGAGCTGTTTTTT
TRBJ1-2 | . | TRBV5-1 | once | CASSMLNGIQTF | TGCGCCAGCAGCATGCTCAACGGCATCCAAACCTTC
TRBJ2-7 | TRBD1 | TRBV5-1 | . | CASRPGQGISYEQYF | TGCGCCAGCAGACCTGGACAGGGGATCTCCTACGAGCAGTACTTC
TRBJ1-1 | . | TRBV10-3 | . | CAINLGGFGTEAFF | TGTGCCATCAACCTCGGGGGTTTCGGCACTGAAGCTTTCTTT
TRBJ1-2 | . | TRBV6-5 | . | CASRTKGGLYGYTF | TGTGCCAGCAGAACCAAGGGAGGCCTTTATGGCTACACCTTC
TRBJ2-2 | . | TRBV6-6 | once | CASSYLTGRSTGELFF | TGTGCCAGCAGTTACCTGACAGGCCGATCCACCGGGGAGCTGTTTTTT
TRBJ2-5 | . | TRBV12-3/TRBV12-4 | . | CASRPGSRETQYF | TGTGCCAGCAGACCAGGGAGTAGGGAGACCCAGTACTTC
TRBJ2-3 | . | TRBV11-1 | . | CASSLGGGDTDTQYF | TGTGCCAGCAGCTTAGGAGGAGGAGACACAGATACGCAGTATTTT
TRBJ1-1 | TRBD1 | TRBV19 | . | CASSIGRKTGGLTEAFF | TGTGCCAGTAGTATAGGACGGAAGACAGGGGGTCTTACTGAAGCTTTCTTT
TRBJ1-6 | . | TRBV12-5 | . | CASGTDSPNSPLHF | TGTGCTAGTGGTACCGACAGTCCCAATTCACCCCTCCACTTT
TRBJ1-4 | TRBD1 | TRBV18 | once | CASSSDRGSEKLFF | TGTGCCAGCTCATCAGACAGGGGTAGTGAAAAACTGTTTTTT
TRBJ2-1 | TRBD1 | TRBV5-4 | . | CASSLTGGRNEQFF | TGTGCCAGCAGCCTCACAGGGGGTCGCAATGAGCAGTTCTTC